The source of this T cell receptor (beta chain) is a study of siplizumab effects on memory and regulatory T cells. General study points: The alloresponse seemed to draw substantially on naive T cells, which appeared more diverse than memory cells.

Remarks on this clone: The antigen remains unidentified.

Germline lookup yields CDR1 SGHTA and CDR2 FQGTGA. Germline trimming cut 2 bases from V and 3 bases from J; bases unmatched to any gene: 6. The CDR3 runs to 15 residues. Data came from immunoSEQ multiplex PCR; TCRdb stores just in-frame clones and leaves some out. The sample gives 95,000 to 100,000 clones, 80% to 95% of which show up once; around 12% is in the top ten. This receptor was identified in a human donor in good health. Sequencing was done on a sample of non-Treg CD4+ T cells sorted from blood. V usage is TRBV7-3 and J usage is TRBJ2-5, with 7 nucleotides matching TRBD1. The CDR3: CASSLSGTEEETQYF. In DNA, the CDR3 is TGTGCCAGCAGCTTATCCGGGACAGAAGAAGAGACCCAGTACTTC.